This T cell receptor (beta chain) was retrieved from a study of beta chain features in type 1 diabetes. General study findings and limits: Any PCR bias toward short templates would affect both groups alike. In every one of the four CD4+ subsets, TCRB CDR3s were moderately but significantly shorter in Type 1 diabetes patients.

The sequenced template was cDNA made from the entire isolated RNA. TCRdb's table, derived via immunoSEQ multiplex PCR, lists solely in-frame clones and lacks some. Of 150,000 to 160,000 clones in the sample, over 8.5% are singletons; the top ten hold roughly 1.9%. CDR1 MNHEY and CDR2 SVGAGI come from the germline V gene. This CDR3 is 15 amino acids long. Trimming stripped 6 bases from V and 12 bases from J, with 24 bases between. Each of the sorted populations had a purity greater than 95%. This clone was observed a handful of times. Antigen unknown. The sample comprised central memory CD4+ T cells from blood. This rearrangement joins TRBV6-5 to TRBJ2-1; D not certain. The sequence was collected from a man in his late teens or twenties in good health. The CDR3 loop is CASRKGANQALGQFF. The CDR3 nucleotides read TGTGCCAGCAGAAAAGGCGCGAACCAAGCCTTAGGGCAGTTCTTC.